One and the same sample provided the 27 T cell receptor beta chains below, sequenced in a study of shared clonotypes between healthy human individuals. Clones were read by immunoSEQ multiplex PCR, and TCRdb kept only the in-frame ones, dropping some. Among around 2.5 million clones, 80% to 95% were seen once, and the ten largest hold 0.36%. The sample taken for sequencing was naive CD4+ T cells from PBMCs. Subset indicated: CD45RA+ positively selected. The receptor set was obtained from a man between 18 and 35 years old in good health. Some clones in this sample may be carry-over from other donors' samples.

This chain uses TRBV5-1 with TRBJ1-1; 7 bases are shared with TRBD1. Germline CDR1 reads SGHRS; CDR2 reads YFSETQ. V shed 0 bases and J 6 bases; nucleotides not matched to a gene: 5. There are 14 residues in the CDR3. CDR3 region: CASSLDRQGPEAFF. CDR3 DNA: TGCGCCAGCAGCTTGGACAGACAGGGCCCTGAAGCTTTCTTT.

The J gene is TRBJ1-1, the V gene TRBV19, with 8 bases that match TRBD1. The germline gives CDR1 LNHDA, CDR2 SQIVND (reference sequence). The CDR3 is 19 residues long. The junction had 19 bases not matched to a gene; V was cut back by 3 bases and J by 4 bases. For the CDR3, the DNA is TGTGCCAGTAGTATTCCCGCGGCCTTTACAGGGGGGAGGATCACTGAAGCTTTCTTT. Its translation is CASSIPAAFTGGRITEAFF.

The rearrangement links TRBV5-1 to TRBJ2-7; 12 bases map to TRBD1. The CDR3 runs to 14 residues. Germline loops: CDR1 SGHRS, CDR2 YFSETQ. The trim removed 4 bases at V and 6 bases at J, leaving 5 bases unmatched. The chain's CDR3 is CASSTGTGGAEQYF. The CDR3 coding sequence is TGCGCCAGCAGCACCGGGACAGGGGGCGCCGAGCAGTACTTC.

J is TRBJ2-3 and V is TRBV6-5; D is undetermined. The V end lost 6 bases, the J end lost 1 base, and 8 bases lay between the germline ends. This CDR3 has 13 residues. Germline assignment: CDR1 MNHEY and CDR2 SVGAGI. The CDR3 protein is CASRAPGTDTQYF. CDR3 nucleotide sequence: TGTGCCAGCAGGGCACCGGGCACAGATACGCAGTATTTT.

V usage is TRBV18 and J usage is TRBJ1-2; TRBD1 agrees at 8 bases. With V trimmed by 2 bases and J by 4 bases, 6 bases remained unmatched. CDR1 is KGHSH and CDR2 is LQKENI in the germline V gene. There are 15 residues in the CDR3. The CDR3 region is CASSPGQGESYGYTF. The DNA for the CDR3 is TGTGCCAGCTCACCAGGACAGGGAGAAAGCTATGGCTACACCTTC.

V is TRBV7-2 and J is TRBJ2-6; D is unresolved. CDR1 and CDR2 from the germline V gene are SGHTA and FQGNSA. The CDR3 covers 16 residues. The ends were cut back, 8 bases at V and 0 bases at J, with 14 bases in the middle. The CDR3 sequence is CASQPGRNSGANVLTF. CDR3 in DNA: TGTGCCAGCCAGCCGGGCAGAAACTCTGGGGCCAACGTCCTGACTTTC.

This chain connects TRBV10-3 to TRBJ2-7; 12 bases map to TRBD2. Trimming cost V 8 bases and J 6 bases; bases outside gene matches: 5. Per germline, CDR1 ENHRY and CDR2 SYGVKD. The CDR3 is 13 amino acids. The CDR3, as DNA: TGTGCCATCGGACTGACTAGCGGGAGCGAGCAGTACTTC. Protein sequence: CAIGLTSGSEQYF.

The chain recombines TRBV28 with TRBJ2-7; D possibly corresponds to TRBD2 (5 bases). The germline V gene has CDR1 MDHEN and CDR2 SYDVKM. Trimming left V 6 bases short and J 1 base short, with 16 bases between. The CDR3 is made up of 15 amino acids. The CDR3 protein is CASSSPEAGSYEQYF. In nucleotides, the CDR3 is TGTGCCAGCAGCTCCCCGGAGGCGGGTTCCTACGAGCAGTACTTC.

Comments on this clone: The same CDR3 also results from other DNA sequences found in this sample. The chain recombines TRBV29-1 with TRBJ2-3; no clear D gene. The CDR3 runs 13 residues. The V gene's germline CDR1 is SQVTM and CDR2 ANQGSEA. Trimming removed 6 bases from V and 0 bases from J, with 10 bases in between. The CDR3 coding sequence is TGCAGCGTGGCTGGACGGAGCACAGATACGCAGTATTTT. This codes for CSVAGRSTDTQYF.

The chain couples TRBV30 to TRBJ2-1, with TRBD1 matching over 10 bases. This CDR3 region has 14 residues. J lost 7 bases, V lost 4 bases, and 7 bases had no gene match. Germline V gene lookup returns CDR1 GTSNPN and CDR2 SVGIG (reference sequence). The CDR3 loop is CAWTGTGDWNEQFF. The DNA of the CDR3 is TGTGCCTGGACCGGGACAGGGGATTGGAATGAGCAGTTCTTC.

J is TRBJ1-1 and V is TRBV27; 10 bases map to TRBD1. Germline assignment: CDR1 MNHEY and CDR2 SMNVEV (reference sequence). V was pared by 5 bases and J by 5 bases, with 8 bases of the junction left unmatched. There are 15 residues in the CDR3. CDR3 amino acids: CASSTRDRGPTEAFF. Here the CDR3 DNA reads TGTGCCAGCAGTACCCGGGACAGGGGTCCTACTGAAGCTTTCTTT.

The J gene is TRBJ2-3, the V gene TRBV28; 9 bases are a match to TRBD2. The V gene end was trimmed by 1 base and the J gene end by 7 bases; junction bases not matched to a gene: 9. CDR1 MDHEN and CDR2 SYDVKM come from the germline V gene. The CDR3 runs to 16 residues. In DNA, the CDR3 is TGTGCCAGCAGTTTATCGGGACTAGCATCATCCAATACGCAGTATTTT. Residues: CASSLSGLASSNTQYF. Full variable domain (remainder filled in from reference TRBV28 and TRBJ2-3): DVKVTQSSRYLVKRTGEKVFLECVQDMDHENMFWYRQDPGLGLRLIYFSYDVKMKEKGDIPEGYSVSREKKERFSLILESASTNQTSMYLCASSLSGLASSNTQYFGPGTRLTVL.

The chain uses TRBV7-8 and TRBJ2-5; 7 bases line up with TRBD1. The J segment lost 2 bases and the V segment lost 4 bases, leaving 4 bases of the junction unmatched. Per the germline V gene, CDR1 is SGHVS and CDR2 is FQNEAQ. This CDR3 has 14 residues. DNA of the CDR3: TGTGCCAGCAGCTCGGGACAGCTTCAAGAGACCCAGTACTTC. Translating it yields CASSSGQLQETQYF. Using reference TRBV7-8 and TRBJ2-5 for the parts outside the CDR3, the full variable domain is GAGVSQSPRYKVAKRGQDVALRCDPISGHVSLFWYQQALGQGPEFLTYFQNEAQLDKSGLPSDRFFAERPEGSVSTLKIQRTQQEDSAVYLCASSSGQLQETQYFGPGTRLLVL.

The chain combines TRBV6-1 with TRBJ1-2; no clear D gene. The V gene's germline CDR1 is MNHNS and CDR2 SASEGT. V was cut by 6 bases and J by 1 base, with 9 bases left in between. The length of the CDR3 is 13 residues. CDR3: CASRSTVNYGYTF. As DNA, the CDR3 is TGTGCCAGCAGATCCACAGTTAACTATGGCTACACCTTC.

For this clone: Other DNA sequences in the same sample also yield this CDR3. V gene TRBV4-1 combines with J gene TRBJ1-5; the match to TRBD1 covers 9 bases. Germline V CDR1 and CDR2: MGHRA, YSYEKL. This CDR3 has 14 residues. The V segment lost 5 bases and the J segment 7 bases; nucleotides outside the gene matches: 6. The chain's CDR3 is CASSYRGRGQPQHF. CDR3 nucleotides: TGCGCCAGCAGCTACAGGGGGCGCGGGCAGCCCCAGCATTTT.

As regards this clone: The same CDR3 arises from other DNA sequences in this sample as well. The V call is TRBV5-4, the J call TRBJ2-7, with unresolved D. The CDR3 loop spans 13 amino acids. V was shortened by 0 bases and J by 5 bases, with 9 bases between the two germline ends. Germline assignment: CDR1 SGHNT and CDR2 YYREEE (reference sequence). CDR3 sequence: CASSLGPGNEQYF. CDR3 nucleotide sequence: TGTGCCAGCAGCTTGGGGCCGGGCAACGAGCAGTACTTC.

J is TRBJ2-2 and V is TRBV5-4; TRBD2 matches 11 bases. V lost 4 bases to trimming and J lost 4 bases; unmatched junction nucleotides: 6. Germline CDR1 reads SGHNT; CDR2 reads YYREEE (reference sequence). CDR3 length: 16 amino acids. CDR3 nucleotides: TGTGCCAGCAGCGCTGGGACTAGCGGAGCCACCGGGGAGCTGTTTTTT. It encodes CASSAGTSGATGELFF.

CDR3 loop: CASSPSTGTGVLWEQYF. In DNA form, the CDR3 reads TGTGCCAGCTCACCATCAACCGGGACAGGGGTTCTGTGGGAGCAGTACTTC. This chain connects TRBV18 to TRBJ2-7; 10 nucleotides line up with TRBD1. Germline V gives CDR1 KGHSH, CDR2 LQKENI. V lost 2 bases to trimming and J lost 7 bases; unmatched junction nucleotides: 14. There are 17 residues in the CDR3.

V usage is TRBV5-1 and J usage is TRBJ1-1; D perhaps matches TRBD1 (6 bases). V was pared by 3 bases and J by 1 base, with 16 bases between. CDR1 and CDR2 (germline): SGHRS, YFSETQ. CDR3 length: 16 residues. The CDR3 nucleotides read TGCGCCAGCAGCTCAATGGGGGGGCCTTCGAACACTGAAGCTTTCTTT. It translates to CASSSMGGPSNTEAFF. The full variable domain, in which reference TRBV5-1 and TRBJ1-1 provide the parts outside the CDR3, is KAGVTQTPRYLIKTRGQQVTLSCSPISGHRSVSWYQQTPGQGLQFLFEYFSETQRNKGNFPGRFSGRQFSNSRSEMNVSTLELGDSALYLCASSSMGGPSNTEAFFGQGTRLTVV.

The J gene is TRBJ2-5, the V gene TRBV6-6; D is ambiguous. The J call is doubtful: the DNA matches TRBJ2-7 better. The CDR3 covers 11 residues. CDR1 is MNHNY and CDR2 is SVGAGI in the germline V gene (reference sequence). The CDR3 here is CASSPGSEQYF. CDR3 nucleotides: TGTGCCAGCAGCCCAGGTTCCGAGCAGTACTTC.

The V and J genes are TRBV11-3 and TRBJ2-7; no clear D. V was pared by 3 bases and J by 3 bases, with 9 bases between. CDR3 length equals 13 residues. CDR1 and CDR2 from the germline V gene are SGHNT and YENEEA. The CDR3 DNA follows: TGTGCCAGCAGCTTGGATCCGGGCTACGAGCAGTACTTC. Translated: CASSLDPGYEQYF.

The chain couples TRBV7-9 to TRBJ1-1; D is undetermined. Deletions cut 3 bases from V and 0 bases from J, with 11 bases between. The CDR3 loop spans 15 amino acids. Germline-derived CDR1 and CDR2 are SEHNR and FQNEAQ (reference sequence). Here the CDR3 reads CASSLAVPLNTEAFF. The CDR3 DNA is TGTGCCAGCAGCTTGGCAGTTCCACTGAACACTGAAGCTTTCTTT.

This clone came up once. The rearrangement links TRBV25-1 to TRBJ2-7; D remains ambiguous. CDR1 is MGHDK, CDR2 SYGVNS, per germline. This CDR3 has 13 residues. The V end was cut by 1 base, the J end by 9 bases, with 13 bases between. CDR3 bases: TGTGCCAGCAGTGAATCGCCAGCTACGAGGCAGTACTTC. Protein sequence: CASSESPATRQYF.

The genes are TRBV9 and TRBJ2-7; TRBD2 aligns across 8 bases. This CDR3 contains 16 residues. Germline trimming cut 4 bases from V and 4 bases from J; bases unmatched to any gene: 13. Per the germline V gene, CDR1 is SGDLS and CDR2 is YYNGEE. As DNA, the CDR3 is TGTGCCAGCAGCCCCGAGTATAGCGGGATTTTTTACGAGCAGTACTTC. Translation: CASSPEYSGIFYEQYF.

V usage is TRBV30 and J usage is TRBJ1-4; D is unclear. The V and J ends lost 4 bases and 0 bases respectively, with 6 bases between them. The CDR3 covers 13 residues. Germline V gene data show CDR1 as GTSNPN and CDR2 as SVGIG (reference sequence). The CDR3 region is CAWNSATNEKLFF. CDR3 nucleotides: TGTGCCTGGAACAGCGCAACTAATGAAAAACTGTTTTTT.

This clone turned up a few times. The CDR3 here is CAWSPRHTEAFF. The CDR3 DNA reads TGTGCCTGGAGTCCTCGGCATACTGAAGCTTTCTTT. The chain recombines TRBV30 with TRBJ1-1; no firm D call. This CDR3 has 12 residues. V gave up 2 bases and J gave up 5 bases, with 9 bases separating them. The germline CDR1 and CDR2 sequences are GTSNPN and SVGIG (reference sequence).

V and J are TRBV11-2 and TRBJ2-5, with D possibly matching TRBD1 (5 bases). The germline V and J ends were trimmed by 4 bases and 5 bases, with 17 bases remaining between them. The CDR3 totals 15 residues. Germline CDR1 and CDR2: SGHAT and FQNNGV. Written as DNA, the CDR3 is TGTGCCAGCAGCTCGGCCTGGGGCTTGGGGGAGACCCAGTACTTC. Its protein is CASSSAWGLGETQYF.